The source of this TCR beta chain is a study of cytomegalovirus exposure and HLA in healthy donors. Overall study results and limits: The study listed roughly 160 cytomegalovirus-associated TCR beta chains. Judged likely to be a sequencing artifact was a cluster of highly shared sequence variants. Reports showed the classifier diagnosing cytomegalovirus status with high specificity and sensitivity.

The ends were cut back, 4 bases at V and 0 bases at J, with 12 bases in the middle. This CDR3 is 16 amino acids long. The germline CDR1 and CDR2 sequences are LNHDA and SQIVND (reference sequence). The PCR contained 60 Vbeta and 13 Jbeta primers. TCRdb's copy holds only in-frame clones and misses some; the assay was immunoSEQ multiplex PCR. There are 130,000 or so clones in the sample; about 79% occur only once, and under 2% lies in the top ten. This clone was observed a few times. Antigen unknown. J is TRBJ1-4 and V is TRBV19; tentative D call: TRBD1 (6 bases). The sequenced sample was PBMCs. This receptor was identified in a female donor in good health and CMV-seropositive. The CDR3 sequence is CASSTVDSPTNEKLFF. The CDR3 DNA reads TGTGCCAGTAGTACTGTGGACAGCCCAACTAATGAAAAACTGTTTTTT.